What follows are 15 T cell receptor beta chains derived from one specimen sequenced in a study of T cell responses to AZD1222 COVID-19 vaccine. Clones were read by immunoSEQ multiplex PCR, and TCRdb kept only the in-frame ones, dropping some. The table includes fewer than 120,000 clones, around 80% detected once. Sample: peripheral blood, taken on day 0 of AZD1222 vaccination. The receptors derive from an adult in good health.

The chain employs TRBV7-2 and TRBJ2-3; unclear D gene. V dropped 5 bases and J dropped 6 bases, with 12 bases sitting between them. Looked up from germline, CDR1 is SGHTA and CDR2 is FQGNSA. The CDR3 has 13 amino acids. The CDR3 coding sequence is TGTGCCAGCAGCACCTCTTTCACCGATACGCAGTATTTT. Translated, it gives CASSTSFTDTQYF. The whole variable domain, filled in from reference TRBV7-2 and TRBJ2-3, reads GAGVSQSPSNKVTEKGKDVELRCDPISGHTALYWYRQSLGQGLEFLIYFQGNSAPDKSGLPSDRFSAERTGGSVSTLTIQRTQQEDSAVYLCASSTSFTDTQYFGPGTRLTVL.

The chain links TRBV28 to TRBJ1-4; 7 nucleotides agree with TRBD1. The CDR3 is made up of 14 amino acids. Germline loops: CDR1 MDHEN, CDR2 SYDVKM. J gave up 7 bases and V 7 bases, and 9 bases lay outside the gene matches. CDR3 loop: CASTETGAGEKLFF. CDR3 bases: TGTGCCAGCACCGAAACAGGGGCCGGTGAAAAACTGTTTTTT.

The gene calls are TRBV6-2 or TRBV6-3 and TRBJ2-1; 12 bases fit TRBD2. The germline V gene encodes CDR1 MNHEY and CDR2 SVGEGT. The CDR3 has 17 residues. The J segment lost 7 bases and the V segment lost 2 bases, leaving 9 bases of the junction unmatched. The CDR3 here is CASSYGRLAGGANEQFF. In DNA form, the CDR3 reads TGTGCCAGCAGTTACGGACGTCTAGCGGGAGGGGCGAATGAGCAGTTCTTC.

The genes are TRBV29-1 and TRBJ2-7, with 9 bases fitting TRBD1. The CDR3 contains 15 residues. CDR1 is SQVTM, CDR2 ANQGSEA, per germline. The V and J ends lost 4 bases and 2 bases, in that order; junction bases with no gene match: 9. The CDR3 DNA follows: TGCAGCGTTGTGCTACAGGGGGCTATCGCCTACGAGCAGTACTTC. This translates into CSVVLQGAIAYEQYF.

This clone was observed a single time. This rearrangement joins TRBV4-3 to TRBJ2-7; D perhaps matches TRBD1 (5 bases). This CDR3 spans 13 amino acids. Germline lookup yields CDR1 LGHNA and CDR2 YSLEER. V was pared by 4 bases and J by 1 base, with 8 bases between. The CDR3 loop reads CASSPDTSYEQYF. CDR3 coding DNA: TGCGCCAGCAGCCCGGACACATCCTACGAGCAGTACTTC.

V is TRBV30 and J is TRBJ1-3; D is perhaps TRBD1 (6 bases). Trimming pared 0 bases from V and 7 bases from J, leaving 13 bases between. Germline lookup yields CDR1 GTSNPN and CDR2 SVGIG (reference sequence). CDR3 length equals 14 residues. The CDR3 DNA sequence: TGTGCCTGGAGTGTACACAGGGTTGGGAACACCATATATTTT. This sequence encodes CAWSVHRVGNTIYF. Filled out from reference TRBV30 and TRBJ1-3, the complete variable domain reads SQTIHQWPATLVQPVGSPLSLECTVEGTSNPNLYWYRQAAGRGLQLLFYSVGIGQISSEVPQNLSASRPQDRQFILSSKKLLLSDSGFYLCAWSVHRVGNTIYFGEGSWLTVV.

The V gene is TRBV9, the J gene TRBJ1-1, with D maybe TRBD1 (6 bases). The germline V gene encodes CDR1 SGDLS and CDR2 YYNGEE. V dropped 3 bases and J dropped 6 bases, with 24 bases sitting between them. This CDR3 region has 17 residues. Here the CDR3 reads CASSALAVGGRKAEAFF. CDR3 coding DNA: TGTGCCAGCAGCGCCCTGGCCGTGGGGGGGCGTAAGGCTGAAGCTTTCTTT.

The CDR3 protein is CASSYGQGNNEQFF. CDR3 sequence (DNA): TGTGCCAGCAGTTACGGGCAGGGGAACAATGAGCAGTTCTTC. V usage is TRBV6-5 and J usage is TRBJ2-1; a weak D match, TRBD1 (6 bases). Germline CDR1 reads MNHEY; CDR2 reads SVGAGI. The CDR3 sequence is 14 residues long. The V end was cut by 2 bases, the J end by 5 bases, with 10 bases between.

The chain recombines TRBV7-8 with TRBJ2-2, with TRBD2 identical over 11 bases. Germline assignment: CDR1 SGHVS and CDR2 FQNEAQ. V was clipped by 2 bases and J by 7 bases; unmatched bases: 6. The CDR3 is 16 residues long. CDR3 nucleotides: TGTGCCAGCAGCTTAATAGCGGGAGGGCTTGGCGGGGAGCTGTTTTTT. This translates into CASSLIAGGLGGELFF.

CDR3 amino acids: CASSTLLGGRETQYF. For the CDR3, the DNA is TGTGCCAGCAGTACCCTACTAGGGGGCAGGGAGACCCAGTACTTC. The V gene is TRBV28, the J gene TRBJ2-5, with 7 nucleotides matching TRBD1. V lost 5 bases, J lost 5 bases, and 11 bases stayed unmatched. The CDR3 spans 15 residues. Germline CDR1 reads MDHEN; CDR2 reads SYDVKM.

J is TRBJ2-7 and V is TRBV11-3; weak D call: TRBD1 (5 bases). The CDR3 contains 16 residues. Germline V lookup: CDR1 SGHNT, CDR2 YENEEA. The V and J ends lost 0 bases and 6 bases respectively, with 18 bases between them. CDR3 nucleotide sequence: TGTGCCAGCAGCTTAGATGGAGTAGGGGCGCAGGCCGAGCAGTACTTC. Its protein is CASSLDGVGAQAEQYF.

This clone was picked up a small number of times. The gene calls are TRBV18 and TRBJ1-1; D is perhaps TRBD1 (5 bases). The CDR3 consists of 17 residues. The germline V gene encodes CDR1 KGHSH and CDR2 LQKENI. Trimming took off 6 bases at V and 2 bases at J, with 22 bases between the two ends. The CDR3 is CASSPFLEGTGNTEAFF. The CDR3, as DNA: TGTGCCAGCTCGCCCTTTTTGGAGGGGACGGGAAACACTGAAGCTTTCTTT.

The rearrangement links TRBV28 to TRBJ1-4; D might be TRBD1 (5 bases). Germline lookup yields CDR1 MDHEN and CDR2 SYDVKM. Trimming stripped 4 bases from V and 5 bases from J, with 20 bases between. The CDR3 is 17 residues long. DNA for the CDR3: TGTGCCAGCAGTTCGACCGCGGGACTTTCGACGAATGAAAAACTGTTTTTT. It translates to CASSSTAGLSTNEKLFF.

This rearrangement joins TRBV4-3 to TRBJ1-1, with a tentative D call TRBD1 (6 bases). Germline CDR1 is LGHNA and CDR2 is YSLEER. CDR3 length equals 13 residues. With 3 bases removed from V and 9 bases from J, the gap between germline ends came to 14 bases. The CDR3 coding sequence is TGCGCCAGCAGCCAGATGGGGGCAGCCCAAGCTTTCTTT. Amino acid sequence: CASSQMGAAQAFF.

J is TRBJ1-4 and V is TRBV28, with D unresolved. The CDR3 is 14 amino acids. With 2 bases removed from V and 7 bases from J, the gap between germline ends came to 11 bases. Germline V gives CDR1 MDHEN, CDR2 SYDVKM. CDR3: CASSLENVREKLFF. The CDR3 region has the DNA TGTGCCAGCAGTTTAGAAAACGTGCGTGAAAAACTGTTTTTT.